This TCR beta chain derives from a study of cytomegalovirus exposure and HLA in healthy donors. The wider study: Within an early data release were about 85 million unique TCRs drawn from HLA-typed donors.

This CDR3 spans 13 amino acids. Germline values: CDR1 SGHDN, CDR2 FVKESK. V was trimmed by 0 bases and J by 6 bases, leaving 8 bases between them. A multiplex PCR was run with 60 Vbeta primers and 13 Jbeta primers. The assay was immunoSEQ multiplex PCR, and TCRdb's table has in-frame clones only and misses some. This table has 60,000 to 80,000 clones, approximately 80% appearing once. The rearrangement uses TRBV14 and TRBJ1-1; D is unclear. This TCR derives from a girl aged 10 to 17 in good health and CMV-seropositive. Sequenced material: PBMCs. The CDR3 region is CASSQDLRSEAFF. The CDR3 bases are TGTGCCAGCAGCCAAGATCTAAGATCTGAAGCTTTCTTT. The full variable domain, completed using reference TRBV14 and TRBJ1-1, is EAGVTQFPSHSVIEKGQTVTLRCDPISGHDNLYWYRRVMGKEIKFLLHFVKESKQDESGMPNNRFLAERTGGTYSTLKVQPAELEDSGVYFCASSQDLRSEAFFGQGTRLTVV.